The clone carrying this TCR beta chain was detected ten times or more. Germline assignment: CDR1 SQVTM and CDR2 ANQGSEA. Trimming removed 5 bases at V and 9 bases at J, with 14 bases between. The CDR3 is 11 amino acids. This entry belongs to a study of patients and donors after allogeneic stem cell transplantation. One entry per CDR3 protein, called by TCRdb with MiXCR from the RT-PCR reads. Found here are 70,000 to 95,000 distinct CDR3 sequences, roughly 5.2% of them singletons; the top ten hold about 3%. The sequence was obtained from a human donor who was either an allogeneic HSCT recipient or a stem cell or donor lymphocyte infusion donor (not recorded which). It is not recorded whose cells these are; they may come from a transplant donor. The chain is built from TRBV29-1 and TRBJ2-7; the D gene is possibly TRBD2 (6 bases). The sequenced sample consisted of blood, either unsorted or a sorted T cell fraction (not recorded which). The chain's CDR3 is CSVRLESGQYF. The CDR3 bases are TGCAGCGTTCGACTAGAGTCCGGGCAGTACTTC.